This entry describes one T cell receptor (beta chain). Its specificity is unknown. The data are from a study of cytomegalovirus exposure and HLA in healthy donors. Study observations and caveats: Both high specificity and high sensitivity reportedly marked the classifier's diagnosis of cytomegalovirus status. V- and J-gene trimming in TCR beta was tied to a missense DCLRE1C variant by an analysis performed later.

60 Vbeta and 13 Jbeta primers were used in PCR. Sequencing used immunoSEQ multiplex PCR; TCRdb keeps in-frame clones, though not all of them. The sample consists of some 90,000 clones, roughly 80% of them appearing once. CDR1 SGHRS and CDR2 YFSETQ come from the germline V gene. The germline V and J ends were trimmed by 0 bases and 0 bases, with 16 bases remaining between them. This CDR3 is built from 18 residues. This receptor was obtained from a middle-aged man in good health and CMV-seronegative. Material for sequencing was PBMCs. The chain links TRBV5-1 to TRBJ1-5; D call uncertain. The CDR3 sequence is CASSLDAGGLNSNQPQHF. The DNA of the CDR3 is TGCGCCAGCAGCTTGGATGCCGGTGGGCTCAATAGCAATCAGCCCCAGCATTTT.